Sequencing of this TCR beta chain was carried out in a study of T cell changes during pregnancy in multiple sclerosis. The CDR3 spans 18 residues. Per germline, CDR1 LNHDA and CDR2 SQIVND (reference sequence). V was shortened by 5 bases and J by 2 bases, with 24 bases between the two germline ends. Measured with immunoSEQ multiplex PCR; TCRdb has only the in-frame clones, and not every one. This repertoire shows approximately 32,000 clones, more than 90% found once; its top ten account for 5% to 5.5%. This rearrangement joins TRBV19 to TRBJ1-2; D is possibly TRBD1 (5 bases). The sample in question was peripheral blood, obtained in the third trimester of pregnancy. The sequence was obtained from a female donor in good health, enrolled as a control in a pregnancy study. This chain's CDR3 is CASSPDPGQPLPNYGYTF. The CDR3 region has the DNA TGTGCCAGTAGTCCAGATCCAGGACAACCCCTACCGAACTATGGCTACACCTTC.